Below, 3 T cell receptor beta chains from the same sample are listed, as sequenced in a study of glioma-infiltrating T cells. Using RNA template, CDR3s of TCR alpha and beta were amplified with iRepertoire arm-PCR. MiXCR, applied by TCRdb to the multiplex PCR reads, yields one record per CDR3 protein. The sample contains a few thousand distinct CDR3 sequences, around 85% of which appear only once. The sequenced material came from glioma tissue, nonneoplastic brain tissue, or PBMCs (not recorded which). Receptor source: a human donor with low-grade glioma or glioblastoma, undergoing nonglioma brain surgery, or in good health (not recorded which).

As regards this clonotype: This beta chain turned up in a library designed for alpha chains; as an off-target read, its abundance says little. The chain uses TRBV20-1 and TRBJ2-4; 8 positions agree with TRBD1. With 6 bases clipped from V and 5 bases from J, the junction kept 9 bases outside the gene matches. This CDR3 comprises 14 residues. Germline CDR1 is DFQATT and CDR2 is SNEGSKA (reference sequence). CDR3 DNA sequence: TGCAGTGCCGCGGCGACAGGGGACCAAAACATTCAGTACTTC. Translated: CSAAATGDQNIQYF.

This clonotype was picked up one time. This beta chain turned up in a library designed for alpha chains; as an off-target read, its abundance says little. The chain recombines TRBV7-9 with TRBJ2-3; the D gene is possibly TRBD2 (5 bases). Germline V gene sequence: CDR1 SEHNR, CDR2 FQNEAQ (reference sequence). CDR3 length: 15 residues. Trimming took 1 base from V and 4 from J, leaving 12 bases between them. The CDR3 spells CASSLVRGLADTQYF. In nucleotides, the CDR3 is TGTGCCAGCAGCTTAGTACGGGGTCTTGCAGATACGCAGTATTTT.

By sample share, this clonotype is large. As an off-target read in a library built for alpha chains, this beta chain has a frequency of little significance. In nucleotides, the CDR3 is TGTGCCAGCAGTTACTCCCAGCCACAGAACACTGAAGCTTTCTTT. It is translated as CASSYSQPQNTEAFF. The rearrangement uses TRBV6-6 and TRBJ1-1; the D is unclear. V was shortened by 0 bases and J by 1 base, with 9 bases between the two germline ends. The CDR3 consists of 15 residues. Germline CDR1 reads MNHNY; CDR2 reads SVGAGI (reference sequence).